Each of the 11 T cell receptor beta chains below was sequenced from the same sample in a study of T cells after yellow fever vaccination. Using its own MiXCR run on the 5' RACE reads, TCRdb lists one record per CDR3 protein. Among hundreds of thousands of distinct CDR3 sequences listed, approximately 13% were seen once. The material was PBMCs, obtained on the day of the yellow fever booster vaccination. These receptors all stem from a man aged 25-45 years who received the YFV17D yellow fever vaccine.

The genes are TRBV12-3 or TRBV12-4 and TRBJ1-1; tentatively, D is TRBD1 (5 bases). V lost 5 bases and J 7 bases, leaving 14 bases between the germline ends. This CDR3 spans 13 amino acids. In DNA, the CDR3 is TGTGCCAGCAGTCCCCGGGACCGTCGTGAAGCTTTCTTT. Amino acid sequence: CASSPRDRREAFF.

This clonotype was seen a handful of times. The rearrangement links TRBV6-1 to TRBJ2-3; D unclear. CDR1 is MNHNS, CDR2 SASEGT, per germline. Trimming removed 2 bases at V and 2 bases at J, with 14 bases between. The CDR3 spans 16 residues. The CDR3 DNA sequence: TGTGCCAGCAGTGAATTTCTCCAGGACCTCACAGATACGCAGTATTTT. Encoded protein: CASSEFLQDLTDTQYF.

This clonotype was recorded a few times. V and J are TRBV7-2 and TRBJ2-2, with D possibly matching TRBD1 (6 bases). The CDR3 length is 15 residues. CDR1 and CDR2 (germline): SGHTA, FQGNSA. V gave up 4 bases and J gave up 0 bases, with 9 bases separating them. The CDR3, as DNA: TGTGCCAGCAGCTGGGGACAAACGAACACCGGGGAGCTGTTTTTT. It encodes CASSWGQTNTGELFF.

This clonotype was picked up a small number of times. V is TRBV18 and J is TRBJ1-5; 8 nucleotides match TRBD1. The CDR3 loop spans 13 amino acids. Germline V gene data show CDR1 as KGHSH and CDR2 as LQKENI. V lost 3 bases to trimming and J lost 6 bases; unmatched junction nucleotides: 1. In nucleotides, the CDR3 is TGTGCCAGCTCACCGGACAGGGCTCAGCCCCAGCATTTT. Translation gives CASSPDRAQPQHF.

The rearrangement uses TRBV18 and TRBJ1-2, with a weak D call TRBD1 (6 bases). Germline V lookup: CDR1 KGHSH, CDR2 LQKENI. Trimming stripped 3 bases from V and 7 bases from J, with 15 bases between. This CDR3 contains 14 residues. The CDR3 here is CASSPAPEGGGYTF. Here the CDR3 DNA reads TGTGCCAGCTCACCTGCCCCTGAGGGGGGTGGCTACACCTTC.

This chain joins TRBV15 and TRBJ2-7, with 7 bases matching TRBD1. V gave up 0 bases and J gave up 5 bases; unmatched junction bases: 4. This CDR3 has 14 amino acids. In germline, CDR1 is LNHNV, CDR2 YYDKDF (reference sequence). CDR3: CATSRDQGGNEQYF. The CDR3 region has the DNA TGTGCCACCAGCAGAGATCAAGGGGGCAACGAGCAGTACTTC.

V is TRBV9 and J is TRBJ1-1; unclear D gene. The V end lost 0 bases, the J end lost 1 base, and 4 bases lay between the germline ends. This CDR3 spans 13 amino acids. Germline V CDR1 and CDR2: SGDLS, YYNGEE. CDR3 amino acids: CASSVAQNTEAFF. The CDR3, as DNA: TGTGCCAGCAGCGTAGCCCAGAACACTGAAGCTTTCTTT.

The V and J genes are TRBV2 and TRBJ1-2; TRBD1 matches at 10 bases. Germline-derived CDR1 and CDR2 are SNHLY and FYNNEI. This CDR3 has 14 residues. J was trimmed by 6 bases and V by 6 bases; bases with no gene match: 7. DNA of the CDR3: TGTGCCAGCAGACCGGGACAGGGGATTGATGGCTACACCTTC. Its translation: CASRPGQGIDGYTF.

This chain joins TRBV6-5 and TRBJ2-1; 10 bases agree with TRBD1. The ends lost 5 bases at V and 8 bases at J; junction bases unmatched: 9. Germline values: CDR1 MNHEY, CDR2 SVGAGI. The CDR3 totals 15 residues. The CDR3 DNA reads TGTGCCAGCAGTACTAGGACAGGGGGTAAGGATGAGCAGTTCTTC. It translates to CASSTRTGGKDEQFF.

The V and J genes are TRBV30 and TRBJ1-4, with D possibly being TRBD1 (5 bases). V was pared by 1 base and J by 5 bases, with 23 bases between. The CDR3 spans 18 residues. Germline CDR1 GTSNPN, CDR2 SVGIG (reference sequence). The CDR3 DNA reads TGTGCCTGGAGTGGAGGAGAACTCGGGGCCTTCCTGAATGAAAAACTGTTTTTT. Its protein product is CAWSGGELGAFLNEKLFF.

This clonotype showed up just a few times. J is TRBJ1-6 and V is TRBV6-5, with no clear D. Trimming took off 6 bases at V and 9 bases at J, with 9 bases between the two ends. In germline, CDR1 is MNHEY, CDR2 SVGAGI. This CDR3 is 12 amino acids long. The CDR3 protein is CASRGLGSPLHF. For the CDR3, the DNA is TGTGCCAGCAGAGGTCTCGGTTCACCCCTCCACTTT.